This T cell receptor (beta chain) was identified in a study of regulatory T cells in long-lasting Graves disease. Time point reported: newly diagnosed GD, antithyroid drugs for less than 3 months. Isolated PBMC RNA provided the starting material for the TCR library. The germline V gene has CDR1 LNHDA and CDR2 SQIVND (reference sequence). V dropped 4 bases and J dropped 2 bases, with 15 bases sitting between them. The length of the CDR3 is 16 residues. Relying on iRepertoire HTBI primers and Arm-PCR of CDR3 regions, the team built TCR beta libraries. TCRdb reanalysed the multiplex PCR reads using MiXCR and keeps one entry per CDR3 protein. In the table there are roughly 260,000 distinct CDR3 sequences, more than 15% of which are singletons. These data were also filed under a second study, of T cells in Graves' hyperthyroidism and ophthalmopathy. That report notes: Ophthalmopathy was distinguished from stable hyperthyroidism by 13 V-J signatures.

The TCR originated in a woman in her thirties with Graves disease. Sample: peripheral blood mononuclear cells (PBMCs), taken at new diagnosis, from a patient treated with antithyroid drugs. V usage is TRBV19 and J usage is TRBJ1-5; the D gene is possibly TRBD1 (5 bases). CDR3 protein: CASSTSGLDGNQPQHF. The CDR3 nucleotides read TGTGCCAGTAGTACCTCAGGGTTGGATGGCAATCAGCCCCAGCATTTT.